The 24 T cell receptor beta chains given below trace back to one sample, sequenced in a study of glioma-infiltrating T cells. Using RNA template, CDR3s of TCR alpha and beta were amplified with iRepertoire arm-PCR. From the multiplex PCR reads, TCRdb called clonotypes with MiXCR, one entry per CDR3 protein. This table has about 110,000 distinct CDR3 sequences, around a quarter appearing once. The sequencing input was glioma tissue, nonneoplastic brain tissue, or PBMCs (not recorded which). The receptors were gathered from a human donor with low-grade glioma or glioblastoma, undergoing nonglioma brain surgery, or in good health (not recorded which).

The chain employs TRBV2 and TRBJ1-1, with D perhaps matching TRBD1 (5 bases). V lost 7 bases and J lost 0, with 9 bases in between. CDR1 and CDR2 (germline): SNHLY, FYNNEI. The CDR3 length is 13 residues. CDR3 bases: TGTGCCAGCAAGGGGCAGGTGAACACTGAAGCTTTCTTT. Translated: CASKGQVNTEAFF.

This clonotype came up many times. The J gene is TRBJ1-5, the V gene TRBV19; tentatively, D is TRBD1 (6 bases). This CDR3 contains 16 residues. Between the trimmed V and J ends, which lost 2 bases and 2 bases, there was a span of 13 bases. Germline CDR1 is LNHDA and CDR2 is SQIVND (reference sequence). Written as DNA, the CDR3 is TGTGCCAGTAGTATAACGACAGGAGGTCGCAATCAGCCCCAGCATTTT. As protein: CASSITTGGRNQPQHF.

This clonotype was counted many times. The chain combines TRBV7-9 with TRBJ2-7; TRBD1 aligns across 7 bases. Germline V gene sequence: CDR1 SEHNR, CDR2 FQNEAQ (reference sequence). V trimming: 3 bases; J trimming: 5 bases; junction bases outside the gene matches: 1. The CDR3 length is 12 residues. The CDR3 sequence is CASSLTGNEQYF. CDR3 DNA: TGTGCCAGCAGCTTGACAGGGAACGAGCAGTACTTC.

This clonotype has a count of ten or more. The chain couples TRBV5-4 to TRBJ2-5; 7 bases match TRBD2. The germline gives CDR1 SGHNT, CDR2 YYREEE (reference sequence). The CDR3 consists of 14 residues. J gave up 2 bases and V 3 bases, and 4 bases lay outside the gene matches. CDR3 sequence: CASSSASGQETQYF. The CDR3 DNA sequence: TGTGCCAGCAGCTCGGCTAGCGGACAAGAGACCCAGTACTTC. The whole variable domain, filled in from reference TRBV5-4 and TRBJ2-5, reads ETGVTQSPTHLIKTRGQQVTLRCSSQSGHNTVSWYQQALGQGPQFIFQYYREEENGRGNFPPRFSGLQFPNYSSELNVNALELDDSALYLCASSSASGQETQYFGPGTRLLVL.

This clonotype was seen many times. V usage is TRBV14 and J usage is TRBJ2-3, with TRBD1 identical over 7 bases. The germline gives CDR1 SGHDN, CDR2 FVKESK. With V trimmed by 3 bases and J by 2 bases, 14 bases remained unmatched. The CDR3 runs to 18 residues. CDR3 coding DNA: TGTGCCAGCAGCCACCTTGACAGGGTAGAGGGGCCCACAGATACGCAGTATTTT. Encoded protein: CASSHLDRVEGPTDTQYF.

This clonotype was found many times. The chain joins TRBV5-1 to TRBJ1-1; the D gene is possibly TRBD1 (5 bases). CDR1 and CDR2 (germline): SGHRS, YFSETQ. The V end lost 2 bases, the J end lost 1 base, and 18 bases lay between the germline ends. There are 17 residues in the CDR3. CDR3: CASSFQSSGTGNTEAFF. DNA for the CDR3: TGCGCCAGCAGCTTCCAATCTTCCGGGACCGGGAACACTGAAGCTTTCTTT.

This clonotype has at least ten counts. This sequence joins TRBV28 and TRBJ2-1, with 12 nucleotides matching TRBD2. CDR3 length equals 16 residues. J lost 7 bases, V lost 5 bases, and 9 bases had no gene match. Per the germline V gene, CDR1 is MDHEN and CDR2 is SYDVKM. CDR3 DNA sequence: TGTGCCAGCAGTCCACCCACTAGCGGGAGGCGAAATGAGCAGTTCTTC. Amino acids: CASSPPTSGRRNEQFF.

Points on this clonotype: A read error may explain this, as a much larger clone is one base away. CDR3: CASSLWVNNEQLF. The CDR3 region has the DNA TGTGCCAGTAGCCTGTGGGTTAACAATGAGCAGCTCTTC. The gene calls are TRBV19 and TRBJ2-1; D not certain. Germline V gene lookup returns CDR1 LNHDA and CDR2 SQIVND (reference sequence). The CDR3 has 13 amino acids.

The V and J genes are TRBV13 and TRBJ1-6; D remains ambiguous. The CDR3 sequence is 16 residues long. The V gene lost 1 base and the J gene lost 3 bases, with 10 bases spanning the gap. Germline V gene lookup returns CDR1 PRHDT and CDR2 FYEKMQ (reference sequence). In nucleotides, the CDR3 is TGTGCCAGCAGCTTAGAGGGCAGGAGCTATAATTCACCCCTCCACTTT. Its translation: CASSLEGRSYNSPLHF.

Remarks on this clonotype: One end of the junction does not line up with germline, which may come from a read error. The chain carries TRBV3-1 and TRBJ2-1, with 9 bases matching TRBD1. The germline V gene has CDR1 LGHDT and CDR2 YNNKEL (reference sequence). CDR3 length: 16 amino acids. The CDR3: CASSHIGTGFFNERFF. DNA for the CDR3: TGTGCCAGCAGCCATATAGGGACAGGGTTTTTCAATGAGCGGTTCTTC.

A note on this clonotype: A junction boundary mismatches the germline segment, possibly from a read error. This chain connects TRBV6-2 or TRBV6-3 to TRBJ2-1; TRBD2 matches at 8 bases. In germline, CDR1 is MNHEY, CDR2 SVGEGT. The CDR3 is 17 amino acids. The CDR3 region is CSSSSRIKAGAGNEQFF. The DNA for the CDR3 is TGTTCCAGCAGTTCCCGAATTAAAGCGGGGGCTGGGAATGAGCAGTTCTTC.

For this clonotype: This may come from a read error, since a much larger clone is one base off. The rearrangement joins TRBV19 to TRBJ2-6; no reliable D call. This CDR3 comprises 16 residues. Trimming pared 5 bases from V and 0 bases from J, leaving 11 bases between. The germline V gene has CDR1 LNHDA and CDR2 SQIVND (reference sequence). CDR3 region: CASSQLQSSGANVLTF. The CDR3 bases are TGTGCCAGTAGTCAACTCCAGAGCTCTGGGGCCAACGTCCTGACTTTC.

A remark on this clonotype: With a much larger clone just one base away, this may be a read error. The chain recombines TRBV5-1 with TRBJ2-7; either TRBD1 or TRBD2 may supply D (8 bases each). This CDR3 contains 20 residues. V lost 1 base and J lost 5, with 31 bases in between. Germline V CDR1 and CDR2: SGHRS, YFSETQ. The CDR3: CASSLPRQGQTRGASHEQYF. Written as DNA, the CDR3 is TGCGCCAGCAGCTTGCCGCGACAGGGGCAAACGCGGGGGGCGTCCCACGAGCAGTACTTC.

This clonotype appeared many times. V and J are TRBV5-1 and TRBJ1-1; D possibly corresponds to TRBD1 (5 bases). The V end was cut by 2 bases, the J end by 7 bases, with 9 bases between. CDR3 length: 12 amino acids. Germline loops: CDR1 SGHRS, CDR2 YFSETQ. Written as DNA, the CDR3 is TGCGCCAGCAGCTTTACCGACAGTGAAGCTTTCTTT. Translating it yields CASSFTDSEAFF.

The chain joins TRBV12-3 or TRBV12-4 to TRBJ1-1; no reliable D call. The CDR3 contains 14 residues. V lost 5 bases and J 4 bases, leaving 14 bases between the germline ends. CDR3 bases: TGTGCCAGCAGTCAGACGCCGGGAACCACTGAAGCTTTCTTT. Translation: CASSQTPGTTEAFF.

This clonotype was detected many times. One end of the junction fails to match germline, which may point to a read error. This rearrangement joins TRBV7-7 to TRBJ2-7; D possibly matches TRBD1 or TRBD2 (5 bases each). CDR3 length: 14 amino acids. CDR1 is SSHAT and CDR2 is FNYEAQ in the germline V gene (reference sequence). CDR3 loop: CASSLGDGTYEQYF. CDR3 nucleotides: TGTGCTAGCAGCTTAGGGGACGGAACCTACGAGCAGTACTTC.

This clonotype has a handful of counts. CDR3 amino acids: CASSYGTGYDEQFF. The CDR3 DNA is TGTGCCAGCAGCTATGGGACAGGGTACGATGAGCAGTTCTTC. The chain carries TRBV13 and TRBJ2-1, with 9 nucleotides matching TRBD1. Germline trimming cut 4 bases from V and 8 bases from J; bases unmatched to any gene: 6. The CDR3 totals 14 residues. Germline V gene sequence: CDR1 PRHDT, CDR2 FYEKMQ (reference sequence).

This clonotype was picked up a small number of times. Because it lacks the conserved phenylalanine or tryptophan at the end, this CDR3 is likely a read error. The chain uses TRBV4-1 and TRBJ1-1; 8 nucleotides agree with TRBD1. This CDR3 comprises 18 residues. J gave up 0 bases and V 8 bases, and 17 bases lay outside the gene matches. Germline CDR1 reads MGHRA; CDR2 reads YSYEKL. In DNA form, the CDR3 reads TGCGCCAGCCGACCTCTCGCCGACAGGGGAATACTGAACACTGAAGCTTTCCTT. It encodes CASRPLADRGILNTEAFL.

In the case of this clonotype: This sequence may be a read error, since a much larger clone differs from it by one base. This sequence joins TRBV7-9 and TRBJ2-1, with 14 bases lining up with TRBD2. Germline V CDR1 and CDR2: SEHNR, FQNEAQ (reference sequence). The length of the CDR3 is 16 residues. The CDR3 DNA is TGTGACAGCAGCCGCCGGACTAGCGGGGGGTACAATGAGCAGTTCTTC. Translating gives CDSSRRTSGGYNEQFF.

Comments on this clonotype: A clone one base away is much larger, so this may be a read error. The V gene is TRBV9, the J gene TRBJ1-3, with unresolved D. Trimming removed 3 bases from V and 0 bases from J, with 13 bases in between. The CDR3 spans 16 residues. The germline CDR1 and CDR2 sequences are SGDLS and YYNGEE. The CDR3 reads CASSAGCPSSGNTIYF. The CDR3 bases are TGTGCCAGCAGCGCCGGATGTCCCAGCTCTGGAAACACCATATATTTT.

There are many counts of this clonotype. The chain recombines TRBV19 with TRBJ2-5; D possibly matches TRBD1 or TRBD2 (5 bases each). Germline V gives CDR1 LNHDA, CDR2 SQIVND (reference sequence). V lost 6 bases and J 4 bases, leaving 21 bases between the germline ends. The CDR3 sequence is 16 residues long. As DNA, the CDR3 is TGTGCCAGTAGCACTCGGAAAGTGGGACGAGGAGAGACCCAGTACTTC. Translating it yields CASSTRKVGRGETQYF.

As for this clonotype: Given a much more abundant clone one base away, this may be a read error. CDR3 loop: CASSLRRYTEAFF. CDR3 in DNA: TGCGCCAGCAGCTTGCGAAGGTACACTGAAGCTTTCTTT. The chain employs TRBV5-1 and TRBJ1-1; D not resolved. The CDR3 is 13 amino acids. Trimming cost V 1 base and J 3 bases, with 7 bases left between them. CDR1 is SGHRS and CDR2 is YFSETQ in the germline V gene.

This clonotype was seen many times. J is TRBJ2-1 and V is TRBV2, with 8 bases fitting TRBD1. The CDR3 extends over 16 amino acids. V shed 6 bases and J 2 bases; nucleotides not matched to a gene: 9. Germline V gene lookup returns CDR1 SNHLY and CDR2 FYNNEI. The CDR3 region is CASRKIDRGTYNEQFF. As DNA, the CDR3 is TGTGCCAGCAGGAAAATCGACAGGGGTACCTACAATGAGCAGTTCTTC.

In this sample, this clonotype turned up a few times. A much larger clone differs from this one at a single base, so this may be a read error. The gene calls are TRBV20-1 and TRBJ2-7; D could derive from TRBD1 or TRBD2 (5 bases each). The CDR3 has 15 residues. CDR1 and CDR2 from the germline V gene are DFQATT and SNEGSKA (reference sequence). V dropped 3 bases and J dropped 5 bases, with 20 bases sitting between them. This CDR3 is CSARGPRGPGDEQYF. The CDR3 nucleotides are TGCAGTGCTAGGGGCCCGAGGGGTCCGGGCGACGAGCAGTACTTC.